This is a list of T cell receptor beta chains from one sample in a study of T cell responses to AZD1222 COVID-19 vaccine. Sequencing was performed with immunoSEQ multiplex PCR; in TCRdb, only in-frame clones are kept and a portion is missing. Found here are 97,000 or so clones, just over 90% of them singletons; the top ten hold about 9%. Sequences were derived from peripheral blood, sampled 28 days after the second AZD1222 dose. Receptors originate from an adult who received the AZD1222 COVID-19 vaccine. CDR3s include the opening cysteine and the closing phenylalanine or tryptophan. The D gene is left open where the match is weak. Size values are once, few and many counts, or a class for expanded clones, and some rows have none.

>TRBD2|TRBJ2-1|TRBV7-9|17|-
TGTGCCAGCAGCTCAATAGCGGGAGTGGGAGGCTACAATGAGCAGTTCTTC
CASSSIAGVGGYNEQFF
>-|TRBJ1-2|TRBV27|16|few
TGTGCCAGCAGATTTACTAGCAGCGGGGCTCTCTATGGCTACACCTTC
CASRFTSSGALYGYTF
>-|TRBJ1-1|TRBV18|15|-
TGTGCCAGCTCACCACAGGAGGGAAAGAACACTGAAGCTTTCTTT
CASSPQEGKNTEAFF
>TRBD1|TRBJ1-4|TRBV10-2|14|-
TGCGCCAGCAGTGAGTCGGGACAGGAGGAAAAACTGTTTTTT
CASSESGQEEKLFF
>TRBD1|TRBJ2-5|TRBV5-1|14|-
TGCGCCAGCAGCTCAGGGACAGGCCGGGAGACCCAGTACTTC
CASSSGTGRETQYF
>TRBD1|TRBJ2-7|TRBV27|11|-
TGTGCCAGTCAAACAGGGGAAGAGCAGTACTTC
CASQTGEEQYF
>-|TRBJ2-7|TRBV19|14|-
TGTGCCAGTAGTATATCAGGGAACTCCTACGAGCAGTACTTC
CASSISGNSYEQYF
>-|TRBJ1-5|TRBV7-2|15|-
TGTGCCAGCAGCTTACTGCCGGGGTCGGGTCAGCCCCAGCATTTT
CASSLLPGSGQPQHF
>-|TRBJ2-6|TRBV7-9|18|few
TGTGCCAGCAGTCCCGGAGGGCAGGCAAACTCTGGGGCCAACGTCCTGACTTTC
CASSPGGQANSGANVLTF
>-|TRBJ1-6|TRBV28|14|-
TGTGCCAGCAGTTTTGCAGGGCGTAAGTCACCCCTCCACTTT
CASSFAGRKSPLHF
>-|TRBJ1-2|TRBV19|13|-
TGTGCCAGTAGTCCGGGCCCCGCCGCCCCCCTAAGCTTC
CASSPGPAAPLSF
>-|TRBJ2-3|TRBV7-9|17|once
TGTGCCAGCAGCTTGGGGGTTCAGGGGAGGGGCCCAGATACGCAGTATTTT
CASSLGVQGRGPDTQYF
>TRBD1|TRBJ1-1|TRBV27|15|-
TGTGCCAGCAGTCCGCGGGACAGACCGGGCACTGAAGCTTTCTTT
CASSPRDRPGTEAFF
>TRBD2|TRBJ2-2|TRBV5-1|15|-
TGCGCCAGCAGCTTAGGGACTAGCGGTGACGGGGAGCTGTTTTTT
CASSLGTSGDGELFF
>TRBD1|TRBJ1-5|TRBV5-5|15|-
TGTGCCAGCAGCCTACAGGGGTCGGGCAATCAGCCCCAGCATTTT
CASSLQGSGNQPQHF
>-|TRBJ2-1|TRBV24-1|16|-
TGTGCCACCAGTGACGCGGGACTCGTCAGGGGGAATGAGCAGTTCTTC
CATSDAGLVRGNEQFF
>-|TRBJ1-2|TRBV12-3/TRBV12-4|13|-
TGTGCCAGCAGCCCCGTCCTGGGGCGGGGCTACACCTTC
CASSPVLGRGYTF
>-|TRBJ2-7|TRBV4-3|13|-
TGCGCCAGCAGCCAATCACCGCAGGGGCAGCGGTACTTC
CASSQSPQGQRYF
>-|TRBJ1-2|TRBV10-3|13|-
TGTGCCATCAGTGAACAGTCTGGCTATGGCTACACCTTC
CAISEQSGYGYTF
>-|TRBJ1-1|TRBV28|13|-
TGTGCCAGCTACACCACGATGAACACTGAAGCTTTCTTT
CASYTTMNTEAFF
>TRBD1|TRBJ1-2|TRBV28|15|-
TGTGCCAGCAGAAACTACTTGGACAGGGGCTATGGCTACACCTTC
CASRNYLDRGYGYTF
>-|TRBJ1-5|TRBV27|14|-
TGTGCCAGCAGTCCGCAAACATGGACTCAGCCCCAGCATTTT
CASSPQTWTQPQHF
>-|TRBJ1-1|TRBV30|13|once
TGTGCCTGGAGCCCACAGATGAACACTGAAGCTTTCTTT
CAWSPQMNTEAFF
>-|TRBJ2-3|TRBV12-3/TRBV12-4|12|-
TGTGCCAGCAGTACCAGGGGAAATACGCAGTATTTT
CASSTRGNTQYF
>-|TRBJ2-7|TRBV5-6|14|-
TGTGCCAGCAGCTTGAGTACCCTAGGGATGGAGCAGTACTTC
CASSLSTLGMEQYF
>TRBD1|TRBJ1-1|TRBV27|13|-
TGTGCCAGCAGTTTAGTAGGGGGCTCTGAAGCTTTCTTT
CASSLVGGSEAFF
>-|TRBJ1-1|TRBV2|14|-
TGTGCCAGCAGTGTGGGAGCTAAAAGCGCTGAAGCTTTCTTT
CASSVGAKSAEAFF
>TRBD1|TRBJ2-3|TRBV24-1|17|-
TGTGCCACCAGTGTACAGGGGATCGGTGGGGCCACAGATACGCAGTATTTT
CATSVQGIGGATDTQYF
>-|TRBJ2-7|TRBV19|16|-
TGTGCCAGTAGTAACGCCGACTTCTGGAGCTCCTACGAGCAGTACTTC
CASSNADFWSSYEQYF
>TRBD2|TRBJ2-1|TRBV7-8|17|-
TGTGCCAGCAGTTCACCCCCCGGGACTAGCGGGAGGGGAGAGCAGTTCTTC
CASSSPPGTSGRGEQFF
>TRBD1|TRBJ1-5|TRBV6-5|15|-
TGTGCCAGCTCGCCCCGAGGGGGCCTCACTCAGCCCCAGCATTTT
CASSPRGGLTQPQHF
>-|TRBJ2-2|TRBV6-5|16|-
TGTGCCAGCAGTTACTTGCCGGGGGCGCTCACCGGGGAGCTGTTTTTT
CASSYLPGALTGELFF
>-|TRBJ2-1|TRBV28|13|-
TGTGCCAGCAGTCCGGGACGGGAAAATGAGCAGTTCTTC
CASSPGRENEQFF
>-|TRBJ2-1|TRBV14|11|few
TGTGCCAGCAGCCGGGCACGGGCCCAGTTCTTC
CASSRARAQFF
>-|TRBJ1-6|TRBV11-2|16|-
TGTGCCAGCAGCTTAGATCGGGGGGGGTATAATTCACCCCTCCACTTT
CASSLDRGGYNSPLHF
>-|TRBJ2-5|TRBV6-5|14|-
TGTGCCAGCAGCCACCCCGGGGCTCAAGAGACCCAGTACTTC
CASSHPGAQETQYF
>TRBD1|TRBJ1-1|TRBV6-4|14|-
TGTGCCAGCATTGTTTGGCACAGGGGTACTGAAGCTTTCTTT
CASIVWHRGTEAFF
>-|TRBJ2-3|TRBV7-2|15|-
TGTGCCAGCAGCTCGCTTGGGGCTAGCACAGATACGCAGTATTTT
CASSSLGASTDTQYF
>-|TRBJ1-2|TRBV28|11|-
TGTGCCAGTGAGGGATTCTATGGCTACACCTTC
CASEGFYGYTF
>-|TRBJ1-2|TRBV13|12|-
TGTGCCAGCAGGCAAAACAGTTATGGCTACACCTTC
CASRQNSYGYTF
>-|TRBJ1-1|TRBV19|13|medium-sized
TGTGCCAGTAGTATCAGGGAAAGTGCTGAAGCTTTCTTT
CASSIRESAEAFF
>-|TRBJ2-7|TRBV5-1|17|-
TGCGCCAGCAGCTTGTATCCGGTTGGGGGTTGGCACAACGAGCAGTACTTC
CASSLYPVGGWHNEQYF
>-|TRBJ2-6|TRBV7-3|17|-
TGTGCCAGCAGCTTATCCGGGGGCTCCTCTGGGGCCAACGTCCTGACTTTC
CASSLSGGSSGANVLTF
>-|TRBJ2-5|TRBV9|14|-
TGTGCCAGCAGCGTGGGGTTTTCTCAAGAGACCCAGTACTTC
CASSVGFSQETQYF
>-|TRBJ2-7|TRBV7-6|15|-
TGTGCCAGCAGTCCACAGCAGGGTTTCTCCTACGAGCAGTACTTC
CASSPQQGFSYEQYF
>-|TRBJ2-5|TRBV14|14|-
TGTGCCAGCAGCCAAAAGGGGGGGAAAGAGACCCAGTACTTC
CASSQKGGKETQYF
>-|TRBJ1-6|TRBV18|15|-
TGTGCCAGCTCACCAATGCATCCGCCAAATTCACCCCTCCACTTT
CASSPMHPPNSPLHF
>-|TRBJ1-1|TRBV28|12|-
TGTGCCAGCAGTTTAGTGTGGACTGAAGCTTTCTTT
CASSLVWTEAFF
>-|TRBJ1-5|TRBV4-3|16|few
TGCGCCAGCAGCCAAGATGAAGGGTCGGGCAATCAGCCCCAGCATTTT
CASSQDEGSGNQPQHF
>-|TRBJ2-7|TRBV6-6|11|-
TGTGCCAGCAGTTACGACTACGAGCAGTACTTC
CASSYDYEQYF
>-|TRBJ1-5|TRBV19|12|-
TGTGCCAGTAGTAGGGGATATCAGCCCCAGCATTTT
CASSRGYQPQHF
>TRBD1|TRBJ1-2|TRBV6-5|16|-
TGTGCCAGCAGTTATGCGAACAGGGGGTCTAACTATGGCTACACCTTC
CASSYANRGSNYGYTF
>-|TRBJ1-3|TRBV5-1|17|few
TGCGCCAGCAGCTTATATTCCGGACAGCAAGCTGGAAACACCATATATTTT
CASSLYSGQQAGNTIYF
>TRBD2|TRBJ2-2|TRBV27|15|-
TGTGCCAGCAGTCTAAGCGGGAGTATCGCCGGGGAGCTGTTTTTT
CASSLSGSIAGELFF
>-|TRBJ2-1|TRBV4-3|14|-
TGCGCCAGCAGCGCCAGCGGGTTCACCGGGGAGCAGTTCTTC
CASSASGFTGEQFF
>-|TRBJ1-1|TRBV14|16|-
TGTGCCAGCAGCCTCCGAAGGCAGCAGTTGAACACTGAAGCTTTCTTT
CASSLRRQQLNTEAFF
>TRBD2|TRBJ2-1|TRBV10-3|15|-
TGTGCCATCAGTGAGCGGACTAGCTACTACAATGAGCAGTTCTTC
CAISERTSYYNEQFF
>-|TRBJ1-1|TRBV27|16|-
TGTGCCAGCAGTTCACTCCGGGACCAAAGGAACACTGAAGCTTTCTTT
CASSSLRDQRNTEAFF
>-|TRBJ1-4|TRBV9|15|once
TGTGCCAGCAGCGCATCAGGGACGACTAATGAAAAACTGTTTTTT
CASSASGTTNEKLFF
>TRBD1|TRBJ2-7|TRBV7-9|14|-
TGTGCCAGCAGCCAGGACAGGGGAAACTACGAGCAGTACTTC
CASSQDRGNYEQYF